The present TCR beta chain was sequenced within a study of control samples from healthy donors and cancer patients. The assay was immunoSEQ multiplex PCR, and TCRdb's table has in-frame clones only and misses some. The top ten hold 1.5% to 2% of the sample, which has roughly 120,000 clones, approximately 94% seen once. This clone was picked up one time. Sequencing was carried out using PBMCs. This clonotype was sampled from a man aged 50 or older with head and neck cancer.

This chain's CDR3 is CASRVGGTEAFF. CDR3 bases: TGTGCCAGCAGGGTGGGGGGGACTGAAGCTTTCTTT. This chain connects TRBV7-9 to TRBJ1-1; D possibly corresponds to TRBD1 (5 bases). V dropped 6 bases and J dropped 5 bases, with 10 bases sitting between them. CDR1 is SEHNR, CDR2 FQNEAQ, per germline (reference sequence). This CDR3 is built from 12 residues.